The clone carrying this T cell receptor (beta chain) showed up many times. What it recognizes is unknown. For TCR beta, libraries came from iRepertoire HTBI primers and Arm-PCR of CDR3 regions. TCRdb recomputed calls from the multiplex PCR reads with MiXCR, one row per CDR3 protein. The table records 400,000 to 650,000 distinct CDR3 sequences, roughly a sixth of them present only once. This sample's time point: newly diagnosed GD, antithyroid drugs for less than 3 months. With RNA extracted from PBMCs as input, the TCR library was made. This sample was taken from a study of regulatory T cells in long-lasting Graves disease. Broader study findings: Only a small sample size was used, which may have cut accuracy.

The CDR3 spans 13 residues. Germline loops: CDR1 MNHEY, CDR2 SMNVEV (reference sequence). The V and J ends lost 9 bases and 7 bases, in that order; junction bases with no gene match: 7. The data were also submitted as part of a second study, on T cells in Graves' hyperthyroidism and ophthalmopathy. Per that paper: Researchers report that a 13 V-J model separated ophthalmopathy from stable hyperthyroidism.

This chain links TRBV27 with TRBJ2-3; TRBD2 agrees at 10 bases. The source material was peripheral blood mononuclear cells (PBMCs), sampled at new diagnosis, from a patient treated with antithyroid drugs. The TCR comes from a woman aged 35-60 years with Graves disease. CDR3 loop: CASRLAGGHTQYF. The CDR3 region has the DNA TGTGCCAGTCGACTAGCGGGTGGGCATACGCAGTATTTT.